This TCR beta chain came from a study of shared clonotypes between healthy human individuals. Study background: Each donor's CD4 naive and CD4 memory cells filled three plates apiece, CD8 naive two, and CD8 memory one. Overall study results and limits: Naive subsets typically showed greater estimated richness than memory subsets. In having few donors, the study represented limited genetic and exposure-history diversity. Rarefaction gave evidence that sorted-subset sequencing remained incomplete despite large depth.

Assay: immunoSEQ multiplex PCR; the TCRdb copy retains only in-frame clones and omits some. The table lists some 2 million clones, approximately 95% of them singletons, with roughly 1% in the top ten. The CDR3 totals 12 residues. Germline values: CDR1 ENHRY, CDR2 SYGVKD. The V and J ends lost 8 bases and 6 bases respectively, with 14 bases between them. Turning to this clone: Its antigen is unknown.

Positive CCR7 selection of CD45RO-negative cells yielded the naive CD8 cells, and terminally differentiated effector memory CD45RA+ cells were excluded. Sequencing was carried out using naive CD8+ T cells sorted from blood. The chain uses TRBV10-3 and TRBJ2-7; a possible D gene is TRBD2 (7 bases). This clonotype was sampled from a man aged 18 to 30 in good health. CDR3 nucleotides: TGTGCCATCGGACTAGGGGGTTCCGAGCAGTACTTC. As protein: CAIGLGGSEQYF.